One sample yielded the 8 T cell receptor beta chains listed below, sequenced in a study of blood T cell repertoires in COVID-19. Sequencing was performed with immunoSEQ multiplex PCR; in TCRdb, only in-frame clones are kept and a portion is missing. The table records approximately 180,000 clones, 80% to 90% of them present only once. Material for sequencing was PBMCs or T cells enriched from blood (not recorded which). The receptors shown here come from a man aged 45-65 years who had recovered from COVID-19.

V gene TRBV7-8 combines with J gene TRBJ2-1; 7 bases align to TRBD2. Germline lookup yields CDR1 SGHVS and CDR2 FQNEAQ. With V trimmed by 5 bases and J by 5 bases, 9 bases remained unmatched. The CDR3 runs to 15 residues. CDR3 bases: TGTGCCAGCAGCCCCATACGCGGGGGACACAATGAGCAGTTCTTC. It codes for CASSPIRGGHNEQFF.

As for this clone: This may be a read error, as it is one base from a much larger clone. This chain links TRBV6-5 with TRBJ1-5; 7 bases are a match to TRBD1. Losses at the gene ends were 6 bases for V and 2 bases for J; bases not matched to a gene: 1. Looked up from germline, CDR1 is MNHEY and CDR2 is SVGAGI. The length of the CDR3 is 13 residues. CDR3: CASSDRGNQPQHF. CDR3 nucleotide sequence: TGTGCCAGCAGCGACAGGGGCAATCAGCCCCAGCATTTT.

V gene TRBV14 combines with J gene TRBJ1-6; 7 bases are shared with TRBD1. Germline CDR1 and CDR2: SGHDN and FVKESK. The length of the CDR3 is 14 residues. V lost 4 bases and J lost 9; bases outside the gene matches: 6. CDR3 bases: TGTGCCAGCAGCCCCGGACAGGAGGGTTCACCCCTCCACTTT. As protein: CASSPGQEGSPLHF.

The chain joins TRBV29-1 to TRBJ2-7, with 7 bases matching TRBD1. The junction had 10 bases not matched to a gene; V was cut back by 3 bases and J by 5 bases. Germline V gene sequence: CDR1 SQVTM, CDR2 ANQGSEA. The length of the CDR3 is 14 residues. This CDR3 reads CSVEKGQQGNEQYF. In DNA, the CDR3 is TGCAGCGTTGAGAAGGGACAGCAGGGAAACGAGCAGTACTTC.

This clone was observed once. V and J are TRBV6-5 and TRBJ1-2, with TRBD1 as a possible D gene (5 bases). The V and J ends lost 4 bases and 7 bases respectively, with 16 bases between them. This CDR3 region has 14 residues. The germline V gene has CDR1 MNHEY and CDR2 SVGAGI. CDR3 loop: CASSSTAGWGGYTF. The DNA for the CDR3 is TGTGCCAGCAGTTCCACGGCAGGGTGGGGTGGCTACACCTTC.

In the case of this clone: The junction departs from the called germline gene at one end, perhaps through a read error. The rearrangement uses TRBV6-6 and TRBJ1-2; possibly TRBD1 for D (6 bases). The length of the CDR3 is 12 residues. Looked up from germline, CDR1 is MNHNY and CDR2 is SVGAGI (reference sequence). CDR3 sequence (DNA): TGTGCCAGCAGTTACATTGCAGGGGCCTCGTTATTC. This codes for CASSYIAGASLF.

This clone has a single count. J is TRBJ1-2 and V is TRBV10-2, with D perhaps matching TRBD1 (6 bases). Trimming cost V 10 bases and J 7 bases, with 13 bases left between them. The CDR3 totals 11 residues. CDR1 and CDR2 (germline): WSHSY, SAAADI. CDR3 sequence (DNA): TGCGCCACTCACAGGGAGGGTGGCTACACCTTC. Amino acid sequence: CATHREGGYTF.

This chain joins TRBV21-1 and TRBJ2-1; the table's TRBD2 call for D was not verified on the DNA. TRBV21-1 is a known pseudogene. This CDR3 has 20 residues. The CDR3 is CASSKAGLAGTRSSYNEQFF. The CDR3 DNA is TGTGCCAGCAGCAAAGCTGGTCTAGCGGGGACTAGGAGCTCCTACAATGAGCAGTTCTTC.